This TCR beta chain stems from a study of radiation and T cells in renal cell carcinoma. Repertoires were generated with immunoSEQ multiplex PCR, while TCRdb's copy carries only in-frame clones and drops some. The sample includes 130,000 or so clones, around 78% seen only once; the top ten take around a quarter. CDR3 length: 14 amino acids. The germline gives CDR1 MGHRA, CDR2 YSYEKL. V was pared by 1 base and J by 5 bases, with 11 bases between. Overall study findings and caveats: Top tumor clonotypes rose in blood 2 weeks post-radiation, then contracted.

Regarding time point: baseline pretreatment blood. Treatment given: 15 Gy SBRT to primary tumor, nephrectomy 4 weeks later. Blood was sampled at baseline, 2 weeks and 4 weeks after SBRT. A single count supports this clone. What it binds is not known. The receptor's source is a woman in her 50s with renal cell carcinoma. Here the sequenced sample was blood, taken from a patient whose treatment included radiotherapy and nephrectomy. J is TRBJ2-5 and V is TRBV4-1; D is unclear. The CDR3 reads CASSQGAIWETQYF. The CDR3 DNA reads as TGCGCCAGCAGCCAAGGGGCTATCTGGGAGACCCAGTACTTC.